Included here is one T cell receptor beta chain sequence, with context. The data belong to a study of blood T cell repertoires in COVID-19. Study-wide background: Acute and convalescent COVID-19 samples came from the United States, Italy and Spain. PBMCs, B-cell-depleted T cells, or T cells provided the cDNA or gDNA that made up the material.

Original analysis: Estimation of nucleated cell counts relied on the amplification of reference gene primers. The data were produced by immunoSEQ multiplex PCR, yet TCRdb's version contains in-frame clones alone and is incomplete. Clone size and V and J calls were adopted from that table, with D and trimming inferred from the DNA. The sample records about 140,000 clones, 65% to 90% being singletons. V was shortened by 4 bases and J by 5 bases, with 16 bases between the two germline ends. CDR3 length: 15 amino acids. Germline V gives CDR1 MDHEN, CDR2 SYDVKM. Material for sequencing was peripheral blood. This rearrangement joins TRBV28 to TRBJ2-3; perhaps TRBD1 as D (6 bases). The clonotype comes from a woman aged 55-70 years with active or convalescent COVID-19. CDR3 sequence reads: CASSSSLQGLDTQYF. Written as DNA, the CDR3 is TGTGCCAGCAGTTCATCGCTTCAGGGGTTAGATACGCAGTATTTT.